This T cell receptor beta chain was observed in a study of technical replicates of blood from a handful of donors. CDR3 size: 17 residues. V dropped 4 bases and J dropped 3 bases, with 22 bases sitting between them. The germline gives CDR1 MDHEN, CDR2 SYDVKM. Assay used: immunoSEQ multiplex PCR; TCRdb lists only in-frame clones, some missing. The sample lists 85,000 to 100,000 clones, 95% seen once, with approximately 0.2% in the top ten. Sequencing input: T cells isolated from PBMCs. This TCR was recovered from a human donor in good health. V and J are TRBV28 and TRBJ2-7, with a possible D match to TRBD2 (5 bases). The CDR3 reads CASSYDYREPQYYEQYF. Here the CDR3 DNA reads TGTGCCAGCAGTTACGACTATAGGGAACCACAATACTACGAGCAGTACTTC.